The rows below give T cell receptor beta chains drawn from one sample of a study of control samples from healthy donors and cancer patients. Repertoires were generated with immunoSEQ multiplex PCR, while TCRdb's copy carries only in-frame clones and drops some. The sample shows about 100,000 clones, roughly nine tenths of them seen only once. The sample comprised blood. The source is a woman in her 50s in good health. The CDR3 runs from the conserved cysteine through the conserved F or W. D genes are given only for firm matches. Clone size, where shown, is once, few, many, or a class for clones that have expanded.

clone_size: .
d_call: .
j_call: TRBJ2-7
v_call: TRBV5-1
cdr3_nt: TGCGCCAGCAGCGACCCCGCCGGGGGGCCCCCCTACGAGCAGTACTTC
cdr3_aa: CASSDPAGGPPYEQYF

clone_size: .
d_call: .
j_call: TRBJ1-1
v_call: TRBV7-9
cdr3_nt: TGTGCCAGCACCTCCACCCTAGGGGGTTTGAGTACTGAAGCTTTCTTT
cdr3_aa: CASTSTLGGLSTEAFF

clone_size: once
d_call: .
j_call: TRBJ1-5
v_call: TRBV27
cdr3_nt: TGTGCCAGCAGTTTATCTTGGAATCAGCCCCAGCATTTT
cdr3_aa: CASSLSWNQPQHF

clone_size: .
d_call: .
j_call: TRBJ2-3
v_call: TRBV4-1
cdr3_nt: TGCGCCAGCAGCCAACCGGGCCCAGATACGCAGTATTTT
cdr3_aa: CASSQPGPDTQYF

clone_size: .
d_call: TRBD1
j_call: TRBJ2-5
v_call: TRBV4-2
cdr3_nt: TGTGCCAGCAGCCAAGATCGACAGGGGGCTTCCCAAGAGACCCAGTACTTC
cdr3_aa: CASSQDRQGASQETQYF

clone_size: .
d_call: .
j_call: TRBJ2-1
v_call: TRBV18
cdr3_nt: TGTGCCAGCTCACCACTGGGAAACAATGAGCAGTTCTTC
cdr3_aa: CASSPLGNNEQFF

clone_size: .
d_call: .
j_call: TRBJ1-3
v_call: TRBV24-1
cdr3_nt: TGTGCCACCAGTGATGACAAGGGTAAGTTTAGGGTGTCTGGAAACACCATATATTTT
cdr3_aa: CATSDDKGKFRVSGNTIYF

clone_size: .
d_call: TRBD2
j_call: TRBJ2-1
v_call: TRBV20-1
cdr3_nt: TGCAGTGCTAGTAGGGGCGGGAGAGGGAGACACAATGAGCAGTTCTTC
cdr3_aa: CSASRGGRGRHNEQFF

clone_size: .
d_call: .
j_call: TRBJ1-2
v_call: TRBV13
cdr3_nt: TGTGCCAGCAGCTTAGGCGGGCGACAGGCCCTCTTC
cdr3_aa: CASSLGGRQALF

clone_size: .
d_call: .
j_call: TRBJ1-2
v_call: TRBV11-2
cdr3_nt: TGTGCCAGCAGCTTAGAGCGGGGGCAACATGGCTACACCTTC
cdr3_aa: CASSLERGQHGYTF

clone_size: .
d_call: .
j_call: TRBJ2-1
v_call: TRBV11-3
cdr3_nt: TGTGCCAGCAGCTTCCCAAAGGGGGGCAGGGTGGCCTACAATGAGCAGTTCTTC
cdr3_aa: CASSFPKGGRVAYNEQFF

clone_size: .
d_call: .
j_call: TRBJ2-4
v_call: TRBV4-1
cdr3_nt: TGCGCCAGCAGCCAAGAAAGATTAGCCAAAAACATTCAGTACTTC
cdr3_aa: CASSQERLAKNIQYF

clone_size: once
d_call: .
j_call: TRBJ1-2
v_call: TRBV5-1
cdr3_nt: TGCGCCAGCAGCGCCCCCGGTGGCCCTGGCTACACCTTC
cdr3_aa: CASSAPGGPGYTF

clone_size: .
d_call: TRBD1
j_call: TRBJ1-1
v_call: TRBV6-5
cdr3_nt: TGTGCCAGCAGTCCCTGGGACAGTATGAACACTGAAGCTTTCTTT
cdr3_aa: CASSPWDSMNTEAFF

clone_size: .
d_call: .
j_call: TRBJ1-4
v_call: TRBV29-1
cdr3_nt: TGCAGCGTTGGGGGGGGTCCTAATGAAAAACTGTTTTTT
cdr3_aa: CSVGGGPNEKLFF

clone_size: once
d_call: TRBD1
j_call: TRBJ2-7
v_call: TRBV30
cdr3_nt: TGTGCCTGGAGCGACCAGGACAGGGACCGGCTCGAGCAGTACTTC
cdr3_aa: CAWSDQDRDRLEQYF

clone_size: once
d_call: TRBD2
j_call: TRBJ2-7
v_call: TRBV29-1
cdr3_nt: TGCAGCCTGAGACTAGCGGGGGAGGACGAGCAGTACTTC
cdr3_aa: CSLRLAGEDEQYF

clone_size: .
d_call: .
j_call: TRBJ1-1
v_call: TRBV6-5
cdr3_nt: TGTGCCAGCAGCCAATGGGGGACTGAAGCTTTCTTT
cdr3_aa: CASSQWGTEAFF

clone_size: once
d_call: TRBD1
j_call: TRBJ1-1
v_call: TRBV7-3
cdr3_nt: TGTGCCAGCAGCCTCGGGACAGGGAGTGAAGCTTTCTTT
cdr3_aa: CASSLGTGSEAFF

clone_size: .
d_call: .
j_call: TRBJ2-5
v_call: TRBV9
cdr3_nt: TGTGCCAGCAGCGTAGCGCCCATGGGGGAGACCCAGTACTTC
cdr3_aa: CASSVAPMGETQYF

clone_size: .
d_call: TRBD2
j_call: TRBJ2-1
v_call: TRBV3-1/TRBV3-2
cdr3_nt: TGTGCCAGCAACCCCGGGACTAGCGGCAATGAGCAGTTCTTC
cdr3_aa: CASNPGTSGNEQFF

clone_size: .
d_call: .
j_call: TRBJ1-1
v_call: TRBV30
cdr3_nt: TGTGCCTGGAGTCAGACTCTTGAAGCTTTCTTT
cdr3_aa: CAWSQTLEAFF

clone_size: .
d_call: .
j_call: TRBJ2-3
v_call: TRBV18
cdr3_nt: TGTGCCAGCTCTCCAAAACCGGGGGCAGATACGCAGTATTTT
cdr3_aa: CASSPKPGADTQYF

clone_size: .
d_call: .
j_call: TRBJ1-1
v_call: TRBV9
cdr3_nt: TGTGCCAGCAGCGTAGCTTCCATGAACACTGAAGCTTTCTTT
cdr3_aa: CASSVASMNTEAFF

clone_size: .
d_call: .
j_call: TRBJ1-1
v_call: TRBV12-5
cdr3_nt: TGTGCTAGTGGCTCCGGTCAAAAGAACGAGATAAACACTGAAGCTTTCTTT
cdr3_aa: CASGSGQKNEINTEAFF

clone_size: .
d_call: .
j_call: TRBJ2-3
v_call: TRBV7-9
cdr3_nt: TGTGCCAGCAGCTATACACCAGGGGGGGGCGGGTCCACAGATACGCAGTATTTT
cdr3_aa: CASSYTPGGGGSTDTQYF